Listed below are T cell receptor beta chains from one sample, sequenced in a study of cytomegalovirus exposure and HLA in healthy donors. Data came from immunoSEQ multiplex PCR; TCRdb stores just in-frame clones and leaves some out. Of 200,000 or so clones listed, 75% to 95% are singletons. Sequenced: PBMCs. Receptors originate from a woman aged 18-29 years in good health and CMV-seronegative. Each CDR3 is given with its conserved first and last residue. Each record gives: V gene, D gene, clone size, J gene, CDR3 DNA, CDR3 protein. D genes are given only for firm matches. Clone size is given for some rows only: seen once, a few or many times, or a class if the clone is expanded.

TRBV4-1	TRBD1	once	TRBJ2-2	TGCGCCAGCAGCCTATCCTCAGGGGGAAACACCGGGGAGCTGTTTTTT	CASSLSSGGNTGELFF
TRBV5-1	TRBD1	.	TRBJ2-2	TGCGCCAGCAGCTCGACAGGGGAGGCCACCGGGGAGCTGTTTTTT	CASSSTGEATGELFF
TRBV27	TRBD1	few	TRBJ1-2	TGTGCCAGCAGTTCGACAGGGTTTAACTATGGCTACACCTTC	CASSSTGFNYGYTF
TRBV29-1	TRBD1	.	TRBJ1-2	TGCAGCGCCGCGACGTGGGACAGGGTAAACCTCTATGGCTACACCTTC	CSAATWDRVNLYGYTF
TRBV5-1	TRBD1	.	TRBJ2-7	TGCGCCAGCAGCTACCTGACAGGGCTCAACGAGCAGTACTTC	CASSYLTGLNEQYF
TRBV6-6	.	.	TRBJ1-4	TGTGCCAGCAGTCTCAAGGTCGGCAGGGGACCTGAAAAACTGTTTTTT	CASSLKVGRGPEKLFF
TRBV6-4	TRBD2	once	TRBJ2-1	TGTGCCAGCAGAAGGAGCGGGAGCTACAATGAGCAGTTCTTC	CASRRSGSYNEQFF
TRBV20-1	TRBD2	.	TRBJ2-7	TGCAGCTTGGGACTAGCGTTCGAGCAGTACTTC	CSLGLAFEQYF
TRBV7-9	.	.	TRBJ1-6	TGTGCCAGCAGCTTACGGGATTATAATTCACCCCTCCACTTT	CASSLRDYNSPLHF
TRBV9	.	.	TRBJ1-1	TGTGCCAGCAGCGTACGGGAGAACACTGAAGCTTTCTTT	CASSVRENTEAFF
TRBV5-4	TRBD1	.	TRBJ2-3	TGTGCCAGCAGCGGAAGTAAGGGGGCTTGGGCAGATACGCAGTATTTT	CASSGSKGAWADTQYF
TRBV2	.	few	TRBJ1-5	TGTGCCAGCAGTGAAGCGCCCAGGGGCAATCAGCCCCAGCATTTT	CASSEAPRGNQPQHF
TRBV28	.	.	TRBJ1-1	TGTGCCAGCAGCTCACCTCAAATTAAGTCCCGAACAGAGAAACGTACTGAAGCTTTCTTT	CASSSPQIKSRTEKRTEAFF
TRBV6-5	.	.	TRBJ2-7	TGTGCCAGCAGGGGGGGACAGACCCTCTACGAGCAGTACTTC	CASRGGQTLYEQYF
TRBV5-1	TRBD1	.	TRBJ2-7	TGCGCCAGCAGCTTGGACAGGGGGCTTTCCTACGAGCAGTACTTC	CASSLDRGLSYEQYF
TRBV25-1	TRBD2	.	TRBJ2-7	TGTGCCAGCAGTTCGCATGTTTTAGCGGGAACCTACGAGCAGTACTTC	CASSSHVLAGTYEQYF
TRBV28	.	.	TRBJ1-1	TGTGCCAGCAGTTTATGGGGGCGTGGGACTGAAGCTTTCTTT	CASSLWGRGTEAFF
TRBV4-1	TRBD2	.	TRBJ2-7	TGCGCCAGCAGCCAAGGGACTAGCGGGACTTCCTACGAGCAGTACTTC	CASSQGTSGTSYEQYF
TRBV15	.	.	TRBJ2-7	TGTGCCACCAGCAGAGAAAAAAGGCAGGGGATCTACGAGCAGTACTTC	CATSREKRQGIYEQYF
TRBV11-2	TRBD2	.	TRBJ2-7	TGTGCCAGCAGCTTACCCAACGGGACTAGGAATACCTACGAGCAGTACTTC	CASSLPNGTRNTYEQYF
TRBV9	.	.	TRBJ2-7	TGTGCCAGCAGCGTAGGCGGCGACGAGCAGTACTTC	CASSVGGDEQYF
TRBV5-8	TRBD1	.	TRBJ2-7	TGTGCCAGCAGCTTGGCCGGGACAGGGGCTAGCGAGCAGTACTTC	CASSLAGTGASEQYF
TRBV11-2	.	.	TRBJ1-1	TGTGCCAGCAGCACGACCCGGCCAGGGCACACTGAAGCTTTCTTT	CASSTTRPGHTEAFF
TRBV30	TRBD1	.	TRBJ1-2	TGTGCCTGGAGGATGATGGGACAGCTCTATGGCTACACCTTC	CAWRMMGQLYGYTF
TRBV27	TRBD2	.	TRBJ2-1	TGTGCCAGCAGTTTTACTAGCGGGGTCCCCAATGAGCAGTTCTTC	CASSFTSGVPNEQFF
TRBV10-3	TRBD2	.	TRBJ2-1	TGTGCCATCAGGAATGGACTAGCGAACTCCTACAATGAGCAGTTCTTC	CAIRNGLANSYNEQFF
TRBV5-1	TRBD2	.	TRBJ2-1	TGCGCCAGCAGCCACCGCGGTAGCGGGGAATACAATGAGCAGTTCTTC	CASSHRGSGEYNEQFF
TRBV6-1	TRBD2	.	TRBJ2-7	TGTGCCAGCAGTACCAGGGAGGGTTTGGGCGAGCAGTACTTC	CASSTREGLGEQYF
TRBV10-1	.	.	TRBJ2-7	TGCGCCAGCAGTGAGTCGGGGGGAGTAAAGCAGTACTTC	CASSESGGVKQYF
TRBV18	TRBD1	.	TRBJ2-1	TGTGCCAGCTCACCACAGACAGGGGGCCCCTACAATGAGCAGTTCTTC	CASSPQTGGPYNEQFF
TRBV5-6	.	.	TRBJ1-1	TGTGCCACCCAGGCGAAAATGAACACTGAAGCTTTCTTT	CATQAKMNTEAFF
TRBV18	TRBD1	once	TRBJ2-2	TGTGCCAGCTCACCAGGACAGGGGGCAGTCGGGGAGCTGTTTTTT	CASSPGQGAVGELFF
TRBV6-1	.	.	TRBJ1-5	TGTGCCAGCAGTGAGAGGGCTCCCAATCAGCCCCAGCATTTT	CASSERAPNQPQHF
TRBV5-4	.	.	TRBJ2-7	TGTGCCAGCAGCTTTAGCGGCGCGCGATACGAGCAGTACTTC	CASSFSGARYEQYF
TRBV7-7	.	.	TRBJ2-5	TGTGCCAGCAGCCCCCACAGAGGAGGAGAGACCCAGTACTTC	CASSPHRGGETQYF